This T cell receptor beta chain was sequenced during a study of shared clonotypes between healthy human individuals. With 2 bases clipped from V and 3 bases from J, the junction kept 1 base outside the gene matches. Looked up from germline, CDR1 is SGDLS and CDR2 is YYNGEE. The CDR3 has 14 residues. The authors distributed each subset's genomic DNA evenly over several immunoSEQ plates. The protocol was immunoSEQ multiplex PCR, while the TCRdb copy is restricted to in-frame clones and leaves out a portion. Among under 1,900,000 clones listed, approximately 98.5% were seen once. For this clone: The sample carries other DNA sequences with the same CDR3.

The J gene is TRBJ2-7, the V gene TRBV9; 11 bases fit TRBD2. Sequenced input: naive CD4+ T cells sorted from blood. This sample's subset: CD45RA+ positively selected. This receptor was taken from a man in his thirties or forties in good health. Here the CDR3 reads CASSVGTSGYEQYF. CDR3 DNA: TGTGCCAGCAGCGTTGGGACTAGCGGCTACGAGCAGTACTTC.